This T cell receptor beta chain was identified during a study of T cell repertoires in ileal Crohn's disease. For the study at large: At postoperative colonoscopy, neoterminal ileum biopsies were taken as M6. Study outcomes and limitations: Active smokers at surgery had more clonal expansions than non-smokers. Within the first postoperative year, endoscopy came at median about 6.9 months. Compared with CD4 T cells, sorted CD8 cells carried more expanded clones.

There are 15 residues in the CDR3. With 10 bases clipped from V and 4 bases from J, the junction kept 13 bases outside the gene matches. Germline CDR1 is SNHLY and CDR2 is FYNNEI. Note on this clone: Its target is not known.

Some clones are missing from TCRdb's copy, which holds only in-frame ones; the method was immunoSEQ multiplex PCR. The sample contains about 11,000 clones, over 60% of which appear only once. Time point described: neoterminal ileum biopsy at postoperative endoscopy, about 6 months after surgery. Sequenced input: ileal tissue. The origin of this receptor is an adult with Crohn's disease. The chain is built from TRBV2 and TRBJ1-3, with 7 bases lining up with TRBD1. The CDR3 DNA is TGTGCCATCCAAACAGCCGGGACAGCAGGAAACACCATATATTTT. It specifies CAIQTAGTAGNTIYF. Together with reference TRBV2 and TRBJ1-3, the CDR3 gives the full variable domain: EPEVTQTPSHQVTQMGQEVILRCVPISNHLYFYWYRQILGQKVEFLVSFYNNEISEKSEIFDDQFSVERPDGSNFTLKIRSTKLEDSAMYFCAIQTAGTAGNTIYFGEGSWLTVV.